The sequence of this T cell receptor beta chain was determined in a study of T-cell reconstitution after alpha-beta-depleted transplantation in children. Points from the study as a whole: Recipient T cells and thymic progenitors that survived gave rise to the high TCRbeta diversity observed at day 60 in some patients. Several hundred expanded graft clones reportedly gave rise to the alpha-beta T cells present about two months after transplant. T-cell numbers and diversity one year post-transplant derived largely from freshly generated T cells.

The TCRbeta library incorporated unique molecular identifiers. TCRdb re-called the PCR reads with MiXCR, one entry per CDR3 protein. The sample has some 600,000 distinct CDR3 sequences, over 10% seen once. With regard to this clonotype: The target antigen is unknown.

The CDR3 is made up of 22 amino acids. From germline, CDR1 is MGHRA and CDR2 YSYEKL. The V and J ends lost 1 base and 1 base, in that order; junction bases with no gene match: 15. The sequence derives from a male patient aged 10 to 17 who had a stem cell transplant for acute myeloid leukemia, so the T cells may come from the graft donor. The sample was PBMCs, mostly from graft donor cells, taken 360 days after TCRalphabeta/CD19-depleted stem cell transplant. The rearrangement joins TRBV4-1 to TRBJ2-4; 14 positions agree with TRBD2. CDR3 residues: CASSQVEAAGLAGVAAKNIQYF. The CDR3 DNA reads as TGCGCCAGCAGCCAAGTCGAAGCAGCGGGACTAGCGGGAGTAGCGGCCAAAAACATTCAGTACTTC.